The 27 T cell receptor beta chains presented below share a single source sample, sequenced in a study of cytomegalovirus exposure and HLA in healthy donors listed by TCRdb under 2017. Library preparation employed the immunoSEQ multiplex PCR assay. A mixture of 60 forward primers for TCR Vbeta segments and 13 reverse primers for TCR Jbeta segments was used in the multiplex PCR. TCRdb took over this immuneACCESS table, retaining in-frame rearrangements with V and J assigned. Such tables are incomplete; in checked studies, under half of the missing clones stem from an unresolved V gene, and the remainder is unexplained. This sample comprises some 190,000 clones, approximately 80% of them detected only once. The biggest ten clones account for 1.3% to 1.5% of the sample. Sequencing used PBMCs. The receptor set was obtained from a girl between 5 and 17 years old in good health and CMV-seropositive.

V usage is TRBV18 and J usage is TRBJ1-1; D gene ambiguous. The germline V gene encodes CDR1 KGHSH and CDR2 LQKENI. The CDR3 covers 15 residues. The V end lost 0 bases, the J end lost 0 bases, and 8 bases lay between the germline ends. CDR3 coding DNA: TGTGCCAGCTCACCACCTCTTGTAATGAACACTGAAGCTTTCTTT. Residues: CASSPPLVMNTEAFF.

The chain joins TRBV7-9 to TRBJ2-1; 10 bases match TRBD2. V was pared by 3 bases and J by 4 bases, with 6 bases of the junction left unmatched. Germline values: CDR1 SEHNR, CDR2 FQNEAQ (reference sequence). This CDR3 contains 16 residues. The CDR3 reads CASSFLAGASYNEQFF. The CDR3 nucleotides read TGTGCCAGCAGCTTTCTAGCGGGAGCTTCGTACAATGAGCAGTTCTTC.

The gene calls are TRBV7-9 and TRBJ1-2; no reliable D call. Trimming cost V 6 bases and J 2 bases, with 10 bases left between them. The V gene's germline CDR1 is SEHNR and CDR2 FQNEAQ (reference sequence). The CDR3 spans 13 residues. The CDR3 DNA reads TGTGCCAGCAGTCCCGGACTGAACTATGGCTACACCTTC. Its protein is CASSPGLNYGYTF.

This chain connects TRBV6-1 to TRBJ1-1; D remains unclear. This CDR3 contains 12 residues. The V end was cut by 7 bases, the J end by 0 bases, with 6 bases between. Germline V gene lookup returns CDR1 MNHNS and CDR2 SASEGT. The CDR3 is CASNNMNTEAFF. CDR3 coding DNA: TGTGCCAGCAATAACATGAACACTGAAGCTTTCTTT.

The chain couples TRBV5-4 to TRBJ2-7, with TRBD2 matching over 9 bases. Trimming at V came to 5 bases and at J to 0 bases, leaving 3 bases not matched to a gene. CDR3 size: 14 residues. The germline CDR1 and CDR2 sequences are SGHNT and YYREEE (reference sequence). In DNA, the CDR3 is TGTGCCAGCAGGAGAGCGGGAGGCTCCTACGAGCAGTACTTC. It encodes CASRRAGGSYEQYF.

The chain uses TRBV19 and TRBJ1-2; 12 nucleotides match TRBD1. CDR1 is LNHDA and CDR2 is SQIVND in the germline V gene (reference sequence). The CDR3 spans 15 residues. The V gene end was trimmed by 6 bases and the J gene end by 5 bases; junction bases not matched to a gene: 7. The CDR3 spells CASSPGTGGSYGYTF. The CDR3 DNA follows: TGTGCCAGTAGCCCAGGGACAGGGGGCAGTTATGGCTACACCTTC.

V and J are TRBV10-3 and TRBJ2-5; D is undetermined. The V end was cut by 4 bases, the J end by 5 bases, with 11 bases between. This CDR3 contains 13 residues. Germline V gene sequence: CDR1 ENHRY, CDR2 SYGVKD. CDR3 loop: CAISGSRYETQYF. CDR3 sequence (DNA): TGTGCCATCAGTGGGTCGAGGTATGAGACCCAGTACTTC.

V usage is TRBV5-6 and J usage is TRBJ2-3; D is undetermined. Germline assignment: CDR1 SGHDT and CDR2 YYEEEE. The CDR3 is 15 amino acids. The germline V and J ends were trimmed by 7 bases and 0 bases, with 15 bases remaining between them. For the CDR3, the DNA is TGTGCCAGCCGCATCTTGCGGTTTAGCACAGATACGCAGTATTTT. Encoded protein: CASRILRFSTDTQYF.

The chain uses TRBV28 and TRBJ2-6, with 8 bases lining up with TRBD1. Germline assignment: CDR1 MDHEN and CDR2 SYDVKM. J lost 2 bases, V lost 6 bases, and 12 bases had no gene match. This CDR3 is 18 amino acids long. CDR3 residues: CASSPAGQGWAGANVLTF. The CDR3 DNA reads as TGTGCCAGCAGCCCCGCCGGACAGGGATGGGCTGGGGCCAACGTCCTGACTTTC.

The rearrangement joins TRBV27 to TRBJ2-1; tentative D call: TRBD1 (6 bases). The CDR3 has 14 amino acids. The germline V gene has CDR1 MNHEY and CDR2 SMNVEV (reference sequence). The ends were cut back, 6 bases at V and 4 bases at J, with 13 bases in the middle. This CDR3 is CASRTGNRYNEQFF. In nucleotides, the CDR3 is TGTGCCAGCAGAACAGGGAACCGGTACAATGAGCAGTTCTTC.

The chain carries TRBV4-3 and TRBJ2-1, with 13 bases fitting TRBD2. Germline CDR1 LGHNA, CDR2 YSLEER. The length of the CDR3 is 19 residues. Trimming removed 0 bases from V and 4 bases from J; junction bases left unmatched: 9. The CDR3 DNA is TGCGCCAGCAGCCAAGATGCGAGGGGGACTAGCGGGAATTACAATGAGCAGTTCTTC. Protein sequence: CASSQDARGTSGNYNEQFF.

J is TRBJ2-7 and V is TRBV5-5; 10 bases agree with TRBD2. CDR1 SGHKS and CDR2 YYEKEE come from the germline V gene (reference sequence). With 0 bases clipped from V and 3 bases from J, the junction kept 6 bases outside the gene matches. CDR3 length: 16 residues. In DNA, the CDR3 is TGTGCCAGCAGCTTGGCGGCTAGCGGGAGAGGCTACGAGCAGTACTTC. Translation gives CASSLAASGRGYEQYF.

The chain carries TRBV11-2 and TRBJ2-7; weak D call: TRBD1 (6 bases). Germline V gives CDR1 SGHAT, CDR2 FQNNGV. This CDR3 comprises 16 residues. V lost 3 bases and J lost 2, with 17 bases in between. The CDR3 spells CASSFAQLGQAYEQYF. The CDR3 DNA reads as TGTGCCAGCAGCTTCGCCCAGCTGGGACAAGCCTACGAGCAGTACTTC.

This chain joins TRBV7-8 and TRBJ2-1, with 8 bases matching TRBD2. The CDR3 is 17 residues long. V shed 3 bases, J shed 3 bases, and the junction held 10 bases outside the gene matches. Germline values: CDR1 SGHVS, CDR2 FQNEAQ. The CDR3 region is CASSLPRAGVLYNEQFF. The DNA of the CDR3 is TGTGCCAGCAGCTTGCCCCGAGCGGGAGTGCTCTACAATGAGCAGTTCTTC. Based on the CDR3 plus reference TRBV7-8 and TRBJ2-1, the full variable domain is GAGVSQSPRYKVAKRGQDVALRCDPISGHVSLFWYQQALGQGPEFLTYFQNEAQLDKSGLPSDRFFAERPEGSVSTLKIQRTQQEDSAVYLCASSLPRAGVLYNEQFFGPGTRLTVL.

This clone was seen a few times. The rearrangement uses TRBV4-2 and TRBJ2-6; 8 nucleotides match TRBD1. The germline V gene has CDR1 LGHNA and CDR2 YNFKEQ. V was clipped by 0 bases and J by 2 bases; unmatched bases: 0. CDR3 size: 16 residues. The chain's CDR3 is CASSQEQGAGANVLTF. The CDR3 nucleotides are TGTGCCAGCAGCCAAGAACAGGGGGCTGGGGCCAACGTCCTGACTTTC.

This clone was seen once. The rearrangement joins TRBV25-1 to TRBJ2-7, with 7 bases that match TRBD1. In germline, CDR1 is MGHDK, CDR2 SYGVNS. V trimming: 0 bases; J trimming: 2 bases; junction bases outside the gene matches: 7. The CDR3 covers 16 residues. The CDR3 sequence: CASSEYRGTETYEQYF. The CDR3 region has the DNA TGTGCCAGCAGTGAATATAGGGGGACAGAAACCTACGAGCAGTACTTC.

The chain couples TRBV7-2 to TRBJ2-7; tentatively, D is TRBD2 (5 bases). V lost 5 bases, J lost 4 bases, and 18 bases lay in between. This CDR3 has 15 residues. The germline V gene encodes CDR1 SGHTA and CDR2 FQGNSA. DNA for the CDR3: TGTGCCAGCAGCAAGAACCTAGTGACTAAATACGAGCAGTACTTC. Protein: CASSKNLVTKYEQYF.

This clone showed up just once. The genes are TRBV30 and TRBJ2-7; D remains ambiguous. The V gene lost 3 bases and the J gene lost 0 bases, with 12 bases spanning the gap. This CDR3 comprises 14 residues. Per the germline V gene, CDR1 is GTSNPN and CDR2 is SVGIG (reference sequence). CDR3 bases: TGTGCCTGGAGACGTCACCCCTACTCCTACGAGCAGTACTTC. It codes for CAWRRHPYSYEQYF.

The chain has TRBV11-2 and TRBJ2-1, with 10 bases matching TRBD1. From germline, CDR1 is SGHAT and CDR2 FQNNGV. The CDR3 is 17 amino acids. Trimming took 5 bases from V and 0 from J; bases not matched to a gene: 7. The DNA for the CDR3 is TGTGCCAGCAGCGGGGGACAGGGGTCTTTCTCCTACAATGAGCAGTTCTTC. Amino acids: CASSGGQGSFSYNEQFF.

The genes are TRBV10-2 and TRBJ1-1; 8 nucleotides align to TRBD1. Looked up from germline, CDR1 is WSHSY and CDR2 is SAAADI. This CDR3 has 11 residues. The V and J ends lost 8 bases and 11 bases, in that order; junction bases with no gene match: 7. CDR3 DNA: TGCGCCAGCGGGACTACAGGGGGTGCTTTCTTT. Amino acid sequence: CASGTTGGAFF.

CDR3 nucleotide sequence: TGTGCCAGCAGTCGCCTCGGGGACTTACAAGAGACCCAGTACTTC. Translating gives CASSRLGDLQETQYF. The chain recombines TRBV27 with TRBJ2-5; TRBD2 is a possible D gene (6 bases). Germline CDR1 is MNHEY and CDR2 is SMNVEV (reference sequence). The CDR3 loop spans 15 amino acids. Trimming removed 5 bases from V and 2 bases from J, with 15 bases in between.

V and J are TRBV7-3 and TRBJ2-1; 13 bases are shared with TRBD2. CDR1 and CDR2 (germline): SGHTA, FQGTGA. CDR3 length equals 16 residues. Unmatched junction bases numbered 8, after V lost 6 bases and J lost 6 bases. CDR3 residues: CASRKPGLAGPNEQFF. The CDR3, as DNA: TGTGCCAGCAGGAAACCGGGACTAGCGGGACCCAATGAGCAGTTCTTC.

The V gene is TRBV5-4, the J gene TRBJ1-1; 9 bases map to TRBD1. Germline CDR1 and CDR2: SGHNT and YYREEE (reference sequence). The CDR3 contains 14 residues. V lost 6 bases and J lost 3; bases outside the gene matches: 6. CDR3 nucleotides: TGTGCCAGCAACTTAGGGACAGGGTACACTGAAGCTTTCTTT. This translates into CASNLGTGYTEAFF.

This clone was counted once. The genes are TRBV6-5 and TRBJ1-2; D gene ambiguous. The germline gives CDR1 MNHEY, CDR2 SVGAGI. V dropped 5 bases and J dropped 7 bases, with 14 bases sitting between them. There are 13 residues in the CDR3. As DNA, the CDR3 is TGTGCCAGCAGTACCCCCTATTTTTCTGGCTACACCTTC. It translates to CASSTPYFSGYTF.

The chain links TRBV5-4 to TRBJ1-2, with D unclear. Trimming pared 6 bases from V and 6 bases from J, leaving 9 bases between. CDR3 length: 11 residues. Germline V CDR1 and CDR2: SGHNT, YYREEE (reference sequence). The CDR3 sequence: CASTLADGYTF. In DNA, the CDR3 is TGTGCCAGCACCCTCGCGGATGGCTACACCTTC.

The chain combines TRBV15 with TRBJ2-4, with unresolved D. With 3 bases removed from V and 0 bases from J, the gap between germline ends came to 18 bases. Per germline, CDR1 LNHNV and CDR2 YYDKDF (reference sequence). The CDR3 is 18 residues long. In DNA, the CDR3 is TGTGCCACCAGCAGGCATGGGCAGACCAAAATAGCCAAAAACATTCAGTACTTC. Translated, it gives CATSRHGQTKIAKNIQYF.

Only a few counts were recorded for this clone. The chain recombines TRBV9 with TRBJ2-1; 8 positions match TRBD2. The germline V gene has CDR1 SGDLS and CDR2 YYNGEE. This CDR3 has 15 residues. V lost 0 bases, J lost 7 bases, and 6 bases stayed unmatched. Written as DNA, the CDR3 is TGTGCCAGCAGCGTAGGAGCGGGAGATTTTAATGAGCAGTTCTTC. Translating it yields CASSVGAGDFNEQFF.